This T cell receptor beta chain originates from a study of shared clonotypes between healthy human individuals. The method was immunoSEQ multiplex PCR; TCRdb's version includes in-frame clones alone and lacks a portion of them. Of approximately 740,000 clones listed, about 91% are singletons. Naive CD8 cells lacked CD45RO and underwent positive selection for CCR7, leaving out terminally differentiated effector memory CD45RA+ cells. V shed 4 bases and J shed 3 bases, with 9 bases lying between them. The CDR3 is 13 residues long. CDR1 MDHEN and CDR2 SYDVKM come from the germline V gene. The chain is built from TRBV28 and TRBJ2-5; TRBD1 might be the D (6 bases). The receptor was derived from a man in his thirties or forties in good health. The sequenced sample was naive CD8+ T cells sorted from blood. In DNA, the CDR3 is TGTGCCAGCAGTTGGACAGAGAAAGAGACCCAGTACTTC. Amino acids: CASSWTEKETQYF.